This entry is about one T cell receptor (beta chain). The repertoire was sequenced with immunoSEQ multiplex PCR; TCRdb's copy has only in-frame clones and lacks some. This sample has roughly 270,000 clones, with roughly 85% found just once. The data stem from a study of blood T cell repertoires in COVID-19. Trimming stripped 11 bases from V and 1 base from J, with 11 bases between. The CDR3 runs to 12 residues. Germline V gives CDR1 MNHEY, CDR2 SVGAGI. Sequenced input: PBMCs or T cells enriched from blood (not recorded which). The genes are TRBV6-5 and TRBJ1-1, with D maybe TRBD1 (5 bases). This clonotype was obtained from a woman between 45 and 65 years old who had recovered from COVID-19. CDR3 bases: TGTGCCGGAGGGGCTTGGAACACTGAAGCTTTCTTT. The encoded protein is CAGGAWNTEAFF.